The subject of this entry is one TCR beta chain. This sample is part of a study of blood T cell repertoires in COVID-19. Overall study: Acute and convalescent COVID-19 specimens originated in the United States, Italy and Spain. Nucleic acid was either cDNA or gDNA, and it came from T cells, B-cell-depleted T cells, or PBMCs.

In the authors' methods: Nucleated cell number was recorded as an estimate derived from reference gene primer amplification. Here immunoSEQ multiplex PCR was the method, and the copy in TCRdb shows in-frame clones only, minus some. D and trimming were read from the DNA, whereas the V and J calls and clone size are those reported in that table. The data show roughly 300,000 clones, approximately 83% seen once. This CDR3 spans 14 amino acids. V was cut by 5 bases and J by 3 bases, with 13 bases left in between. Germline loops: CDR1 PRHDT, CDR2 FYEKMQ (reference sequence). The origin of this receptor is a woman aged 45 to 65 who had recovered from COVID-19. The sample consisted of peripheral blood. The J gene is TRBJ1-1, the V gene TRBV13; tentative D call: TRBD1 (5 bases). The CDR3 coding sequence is TGTGCCAGCAGCAACAGGTGGACACACACTGAAGCTTTCTTT. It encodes CASSNRWTHTEAFF.